Following are 20 T cell receptor beta chains from one sample sequenced in a study of blood T cell repertoires in COVID-19. Generated by immunoSEQ multiplex PCR, the TCRdb table keeps only in-frame clones and is missing some. The data hold some 150,000 clones, with 70% to 90% observed a single time. Sequencing input: peripheral blood. These TCRs come from a man aged 40-49 years who had recovered from COVID-19.

The V and J genes are TRBV5-6 and TRBJ2-5, with D uncertain. CDR1 is SGHDT and CDR2 is YYEEEE in the germline V gene. V lost 1 base to trimming and J lost 4 bases, with 8 bases between them. This CDR3 contains 13 residues. This CDR3 reads CASSLWAVETQYF. The CDR3, as DNA: TGTGCCAGCAGCTTGTGGGCAGTAGAGACCCAGTACTTC.

This clone was seen a single time. This sequence joins TRBV19 and TRBJ1-1, with D tentatively TRBD1 (6 bases). The germline V gene encodes CDR1 LNHDA and CDR2 SQIVND (reference sequence). V lost 3 bases, J lost 5 bases, and 13 bases lay in between. This CDR3 is 14 amino acids long. The DNA of the CDR3 is TGTGCCAGTAGTATTGAGGGGGTAAATACTGAAGCTTTCTTT. Protein: CASSIEGVNTEAFF.

This CDR3 is CASSMSAGGLEETQYF. CDR3 in DNA: TGTGCCAGTAGTATGTCGGCGGGAGGGTTAGAAGAGACCCAGTACTTC. J is TRBJ2-5 and V is TRBV19; 9 bases are a match to TRBD2. Germline V lookup: CDR1 LNHDA, CDR2 SQIVND (reference sequence). J lost 3 bases, V lost 3 bases, and 8 bases had no gene match. This CDR3 region has 16 residues.

The chain uses TRBV19 and TRBJ1-6; 9 positions match TRBD1. After removal of 5 bases from V and 3 bases from J, the junction contained 8 bases not matched to a gene. Germline V lookup: CDR1 LNHDA, CDR2 SQIVND (reference sequence). The CDR3 is made up of 17 amino acids. CDR3 protein: CASSRWWDRDYNSPLHF. DNA of the CDR3: TGTGCCAGTAGTCGGTGGTGGGACAGGGACTATAATTCACCCCTCCACTTT.

CDR3: CASSRGQGAYYGYTF. CDR3 DNA sequence: TGCGCCAGCAGCCGAGGACAGGGGGCGTACTATGGCTACACCTTC. The J gene is TRBJ1-2, the V gene TRBV4-3, with 11 bases identical to TRBD1. There are 15 residues in the CDR3. Trimming at V came to 4 bases and at J to 3 bases, leaving 4 bases not matched to a gene. Germline V lookup: CDR1 LGHNA, CDR2 YSLEER.

V and J are TRBV4-2 and TRBJ2-1; TRBD1 is a possible D gene (5 bases). The CDR3 extends over 14 amino acids. V was shortened by 0 bases and J by 5 bases, with 8 bases between the two germline ends. The germline gives CDR1 LGHNA, CDR2 YNFKEQ. The CDR3 loop reads CASSQDKGNNEQFF. The CDR3 bases are TGTGCCAGCAGCCAAGATAAGGGGAACAATGAGCAGTTCTTC.

V usage is TRBV7-2 and J usage is TRBJ2-7, with 8 bases that match TRBD1. J was trimmed by 4 bases and V by 0 bases; bases with no gene match: 5. The CDR3 totals 15 residues. CDR1 is SGHTA, CDR2 FQGNSA, per germline. CDR3 DNA: TGTGCCAGCAGCTTAGCCCCAGGGGGCATATACGAGCAGTACTTC. Its translation: CASSLAPGGIYEQYF.

This clone was observed a handful of times. This chain uses TRBV15 with TRBJ2-2, with TRBD2 matching 9 bases. The CDR3 has 19 residues. Germline lookup yields CDR1 LNHNV and CDR2 YYDKDF (reference sequence). V lost 6 bases to trimming and J lost 5 bases; unmatched junction nucleotides: 19. The CDR3 bases are TGTGCCACCAGTCAAGGCTGGGCGTCCCTAGCGGGACGGACCGGGGAGCTGTTTTTT. Translation: CATSQGWASLAGRTGELFF. Together with reference TRBV15 and TRBJ2-2, the CDR3 gives the full variable domain: DAMVIQNPRYQVTQFGKPVTLSCSQTLNHNVMYWYQQKSSQAPKLLFHYYDKDFNNEADTPDNFQSRRPNTSFCFLDIRSPGLGDTAMYLCATSQGWASLAGRTGELFFGEGSRLTVL.

This chain uses TRBV6-6 with TRBJ1-6, with 7 bases identical to TRBD1. This CDR3 comprises 15 residues. V dropped 7 bases and J dropped 2; count of bases not matched to a gene: 5. Germline assignment: CDR1 MNHNY and CDR2 SVGAGI (reference sequence). The CDR3 coding sequence is TGTGCCAGCACCCCAGGGGGTACCTATAATTCACCCCTCCACTTT. Translating gives CASTPGGTYNSPLHF.

The chain links TRBV6-6 to TRBJ1-2; D remains unclear. The ends were cut back, 4 bases at V and 4 bases at J, with 4 bases in the middle. The CDR3 contains 11 residues. Germline CDR1 is MNHNY and CDR2 is SVGAGI (reference sequence). CDR3 protein: CASSSSYGYTF. As DNA, the CDR3 is TGTGCCAGCAGTTCGAGCTATGGCTACACCTTC.

The V call is TRBV12-3 or TRBV12-4, the J call TRBJ2-7; 7 bases align to TRBD1. The junction had 4 bases not matched to a gene; V was cut back by 7 bases and J by 4 bases. The CDR3 sequence is 12 residues long. The CDR3, as DNA: TGTGCCAGCACCACGACAGGGTACGAGCAGTACTTC. This encodes CASTTTGYEQYF.

This clone turned up a few times. This chain links TRBV7-6 with TRBJ2-2; D is perhaps TRBD2 (5 bases). Deletions cut 6 bases from V and 5 bases from J, with 19 bases between. This CDR3 contains 16 residues. Germline lookup yields CDR1 SGHVS and CDR2 FNYEAQ. The CDR3 protein is CASSPMVKDFTGELFF. CDR3 coding DNA: TGTGCCAGCAGTCCCATGGTAAAGGACTTTACCGGGGAGCTGTTTTTT.

V gene TRBV7-9 combines with J gene TRBJ2-7; no clear D. V lost 5 bases and J lost 2, with 13 bases in between. CDR1 and CDR2 from the germline V gene are SEHNR and FQNEAQ (reference sequence). There are 14 residues in the CDR3. CDR3 residues: CASSPTRVAYEQYF. The DNA of the CDR3 is TGTGCCAGCAGCCCCACGCGCGTGGCCTACGAGCAGTACTTC. Looking up the rest from reference TRBV7-9 and TRBJ2-7 gives the full variable domain: DTGVSQNPRHKITKRGQNVTFRCDPISEHNRLYWYRQTLGQGPEFLTYFQNEAQLEKSRLLSDRFSAERPKGSFSTLEIQRTEQGDSAMYLCASSPTRVAYEQYFGPGTRLTVT.

The V and J genes are TRBV27 and TRBJ2-7, with D perhaps matching TRBD1 (6 bases). Trimming pared 5 bases from V and 2 bases from J, leaving 16 bases between. The CDR3 is 15 amino acids. Per germline, CDR1 MNHEY and CDR2 SMNVEV (reference sequence). The DNA for the CDR3 is TGTGCCAGCAGTCTCTCCATACAGGGAGCCTACGAGCAGTACTTC. The encoded protein is CASSLSIQGAYEQYF.

The V and J genes are TRBV27 and TRBJ1-1, with 7 nucleotides matching TRBD1. With 7 bases clipped from V and 4 bases from J, the junction kept 9 bases outside the gene matches. The CDR3 covers 14 residues. Germline V gives CDR1 MNHEY, CDR2 SMNVEV (reference sequence). The CDR3 sequence: CASTPQGVGTEAFF. CDR3 nucleotide sequence: TGTGCCAGCACCCCTCAGGGGGTCGGCACTGAAGCTTTCTTT.

The chain links TRBV9 to TRBJ1-2; possibly TRBD1 for D (5 bases). CDR3 length: 14 residues. The ends were cut back, 6 bases at V and 4 bases at J, with 16 bases in the middle. Germline lookup yields CDR1 SGDLS and CDR2 YYNGEE. CDR3 loop: CASTHGEGSYGYTF. CDR3 DNA sequence: TGTGCCAGCACTCACGGGGAGGGGTCCTATGGCTACACCTTC.

The rearrangement joins TRBV28 to TRBJ1-2; D is unclear. The germline V gene has CDR1 MDHEN and CDR2 SYDVKM. The V gene lost 3 bases and the J gene lost 8 bases, with 13 bases spanning the gap. CDR3 length equals 13 residues. Written as DNA, the CDR3 is TGTGCCAGCAGTTTCGAGGGCCCAGGCGGCTACACCTTC. Its translation: CASSFEGPGGYTF.

The chain recombines TRBV16 with TRBJ2-5, with 11 bases aligning to TRBD2. Germline lookup yields CDR1 KGHSY and CDR2 FQNENV. The CDR3 contains 16 residues. After removal of 2 bases from V and 1 base from J, the junction contained 3 bases not matched to a gene. As DNA, the CDR3 is TGTGCCAGCAGCCAACCGGGACTAGCGGTCCAAGAGACCCAGTACTTC. The encoded protein is CASSQPGLAVQETQYF. The full variable domain, with the rest looked up from reference TRBV16 and TRBJ2-5, is GEEVAQTPKHLVRGEGQKAKLYCAPIKGHSYVFWYQQVLKNEFKFLISFQNENVFDETGMPKERFSAKCLPNSPCSLEIQATKLEDSAVYFCASSQPGLAVQETQYFGPGTRLLVL.

The chain couples TRBV4-1 to TRBJ1-6; TRBD1 matches 8 bases. J gave up 8 bases and V 0 bases, and 3 bases lay outside the gene matches. The CDR3 contains 15 residues. CDR1 is MGHRA, CDR2 YSYEKL, per germline. Here the CDR3 reads CASSQDEDRDSPLHF. DNA of the CDR3: TGCGCCAGCAGCCAAGATGAGGACAGGGATTCACCCCTCCACTTT.

This sequence joins TRBV30 and TRBJ2-7; 9 bases match TRBD1. J lost 3 bases, V lost 7 bases, and 7 bases had no gene match. Germline V CDR1 and CDR2: GTSNPN, SVGIG (reference sequence). CDR3 length: 13 amino acids. The DNA for the CDR3 is TGTGCCTTCAGGGACAGGGATTACTACGAGCAGTACTTC. This translates into CAFRDRDYYEQYF.